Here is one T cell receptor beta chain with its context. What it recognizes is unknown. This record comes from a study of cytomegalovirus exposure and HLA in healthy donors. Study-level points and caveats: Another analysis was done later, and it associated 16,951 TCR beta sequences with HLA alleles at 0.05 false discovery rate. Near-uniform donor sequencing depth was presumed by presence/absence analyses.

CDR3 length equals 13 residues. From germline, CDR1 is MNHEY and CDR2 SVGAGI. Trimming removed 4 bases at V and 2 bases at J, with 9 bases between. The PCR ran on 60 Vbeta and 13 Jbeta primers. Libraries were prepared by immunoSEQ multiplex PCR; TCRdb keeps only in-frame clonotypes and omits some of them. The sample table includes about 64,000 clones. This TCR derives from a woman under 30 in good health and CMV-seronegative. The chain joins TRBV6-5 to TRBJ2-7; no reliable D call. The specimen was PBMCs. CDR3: CASSSPPAYEQYF. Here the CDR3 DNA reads TGTGCCAGCAGTTCGCCACCAGCCTACGAGCAGTACTTC.